These 23 T cell receptor beta chains share one sample of origin, sequenced in a study of tumor-infiltrating lymphocytes in oesophageal squamous cell carcinoma (dated by TCRdb to 2016 to 2018). The library was generated by PCR. This sample was sequenced with an Illumina HiSeq 2000. TCRdb reworked the public reads: Q25 trimming with fastp, MiXCR clone assembly, productive beta chains retained. Each entry merges the rows of one CDR3 protein and shows their most common DNA and genes. Within this sample are about 13,000 distinct CDR3 sequences, with approximately 50% of them counted one time only. The ten largest clonotypes hold about 35% of the sample. Sequencing was performed on esophageal tumor tissue. All receptors derive from a male donor with esophageal squamous cell carcinoma.

CDR3 sequence (DNA): TGTGCCAGCAGCCCCCGTGCTAGGGAGGTTAACTATGGCTACACCTTC. It specifies CASSPRAREVNYGYTF. V gene TRBV11-1 combines with J gene TRBJ2-4; D gene unclear. The DNA end favors TRBJ1-2, so the J call may be wrong. The CDR3 is made up of 16 amino acids. CDR1 is SGHAT and CDR2 is FQDESV in the germline V gene (reference sequence).

This clonotype appeared a single time. The chain links TRBV5-1 to TRBJ1-2; D unresolved. The germline V and J ends were trimmed by 3 bases and 2 bases, with 11 bases remaining between them. CDR3 size: 14 residues. Germline V gene sequence: CDR1 SGHRS, CDR2 YFSETQ. The CDR3 region has the DNA TGCGCCAGCAGCTCACGGGCCGGAAACTATGGCTACACCTTC. Its protein product is CASSSRAGNYGYTF.

This clonotype was seen many times. This rearrangement joins TRBV5-6 to TRBJ2-1; weak D call: TRBD1 (5 bases). The J call may be mistaken, given a closer DNA end match to TRBJ2-7. The CDR3 loop spans 12 amino acids. Germline V gives CDR1 SGHDT, CDR2 YYEEEE. The CDR3 DNA reads as TGTGCCAGCAGCTTTCAGGGTTACGAGCAGTACTTC. This translates into CASSFQGYEQYF.

Relative to its sample, this clonotype is large. The gene calls are TRBV12-3 or TRBV12-4 and TRBJ2-7; 9 bases map to TRBD2. With V trimmed by 0 bases and J by 5 bases, 5 bases remained unmatched. The CDR3 is 15 residues long. The CDR3 spells CASSLASGRSNEQYF. CDR3 sequence (DNA): TGTGCCAGCAGTTTAGCTAGCGGGAGAAGCAACGAGCAGTACTTC.

At least ten counts were recorded for this clonotype. The chain has TRBV6-1 and TRBJ1-3; D not resolved. V was pared by 5 bases and J by 7 bases, with 15 bases between. The CDR3 sequence is 14 residues long. CDR1 and CDR2 from the germline V gene are MNHNS and SASEGT. The CDR3 loop is CASSSSIAWNTIYF. The CDR3 DNA is TGTGCCAGCAGTTCCTCAATTGCGTGGAACACCATATATTTT.

This rearrangement joins TRBV3-1 to TRBJ2-1, with TRBD1 as a possible D gene (6 bases). The J call could be wrong; TRBJ1-2 is a better fit for the DNA end. The CDR3 is made up of 14 amino acids. Germline CDR1 is LGHDT and CDR2 is YNNKEL (reference sequence). In nucleotides, the CDR3 is TGTGCCAGCAGCCCTCACACAGGGAACTATGGCTACACCTTC. Its protein product is CASSPHTGNYGYTF.

This clonotype was found once. The chain employs TRBV28 and TRBJ2-7; D ambiguous. V was cut by 5 bases and J by 7 bases, with 18 bases left in between. The germline CDR1 and CDR2 sequences are MDHEN and SYDVKM. This CDR3 is built from 14 residues. The CDR3 loop reads CASSPPRAFAEQYF. CDR3 bases: TGTGCCAGCAGTCCCCCTAGGGCCTTCGCGGAGCAGTACTTC.

This chain connects TRBV12-3 or TRBV12-4 to TRBJ2-4, with 7 bases aligning to TRBD2. The CDR3 extends over 16 amino acids. V lost 4 bases, J lost 13 bases, and 19 bases stayed unmatched. CDR3 in amino acids: CASSSSAGRTYNEQYF. In DNA form, the CDR3 reads TGTGCCAGCAGTTCCTCAGCGGGAAGGACCTACAATGAGCAGTACTTC.

This clonotype was counted once. The chain joins TRBV12-3 or TRBV12-4 to TRBJ2-3, with D perhaps given as TRBD1 or TRBD2 (5 bases each). The tail of the sequence fits TRBJ2-2 better, so the J call may be wrong. There are 17 residues in the CDR3. CDR3 in DNA: TGTGCCAGCAGTCCAAGGGGACCAATGCCGAACACCGGGGAGCTGTTTTTT. Its protein is CASSPRGPMPNTGELFF.

This chain uses TRBV7-8 with TRBJ2-1, with 9 bases that match TRBD2. The end of the DNA fits TRBJ2-5 better, so the J call may be wrong. The CDR3 contains 16 residues. The germline V gene has CDR1 SGHVS and CDR2 FQNEAQ. As DNA, the CDR3 is TGTGCCAGCACCCTAGTGGGCGGGGGGGCTAGGGAGACCCAGTACTTC. Translated, it gives CASTLVGGGARETQYF.

The genes are TRBV7-3 and TRBJ2-1; tentatively, D is TRBD1 or TRBD2 (5 bases each). Trimming cost V 2 bases and J 4 bases, with 15 bases left between them. Germline V gene sequence: CDR1 SGHTA, CDR2 FQGTGA. The CDR3 runs to 16 residues. The CDR3 DNA sequence: TGTGCCAGCAGCTTAGGGGACCGGGATCCGTACAATGAGCAGTTCTTC. Translation gives CASSLGDRDPYNEQFF. Complete variable domain (other parts from reference TRBV7-3 and TRBJ2-1): GAGVSQTPSNKVTEKGKYVELRCDPISGHTALYWYRQSLGQGPEFLIYFQGTGAADDSGLPNDRFFAVRPEGSVSTLKIQRTERGDSAVYLCASSLGDRDPYNEQFFGPGTRLTVL.

The genes are TRBV12-3 or TRBV12-4 and TRBJ2-7, with 12 bases lining up with TRBD2. The ends lost 6 bases at V and 7 bases at J; junction bases unmatched: 7. CDR3 length equals 14 residues. The DNA of the CDR3 is TGTGCCAGCAGCTGGACTAGCGGGAACAATGAGCAGTACTTC. Protein sequence: CASSWTSGNNEQYF.

This clonotype is termed medium-sized. The chain is built from TRBV7-9 and TRBJ1-1; possibly TRBD1 for D (6 bases). V was trimmed by 1 base and J by 1 base, leaving 10 bases between them. This CDR3 is 15 amino acids long. The germline V gene has CDR1 SEHNR and CDR2 FQNEAQ (reference sequence). CDR3 coding DNA: TGTGCCAGCAGCTTAGGAACGACAGGGAACACTGAAGCTTTCTTT. Protein: CASSLGTTGNTEAFF.

Concerning this clonotype: At one boundary the junction diverges from the germline segment, which might be a read error. V gene TRBV5-3 combines with J gene TRBJ1-3; D is unclear. TRBV5-3 is an open reading frame, and its role is uncertain. CDR3 length equals 16 residues. The CDR3 spells CASSLVRASSGNTIYF. CDR3 bases: TGTGCCAGCAGCTTGGTGAGGGCATCCTCTGGAAACACCATATATTTT.

The chain has TRBV6-6 and TRBJ1-5; D call uncertain. The ends were cut back, 0 bases at V and 11 bases at J, with 17 bases in the middle. The CDR3 consists of 15 residues. Germline V lookup: CDR1 MNHNY, CDR2 SVGAGI (reference sequence). CDR3 in amino acids: CASSYSTGRMQSQHF. The DNA for the CDR3 is TGTGCCAGCAGTTACTCGACTGGGAGGATGCAGTCCCAGCATTTT.

The gene calls are TRBV5-1 and TRBJ2-1; the D is unclear. The germline gives CDR1 SGHRS, CDR2 YFSETQ. V was clipped by 6 bases and J by 10 bases, with 17 bases between them. The CDR3 runs to 13 residues. Written as DNA, the CDR3 is TGCGCCAGCAACCCCTCTGCCTATGGAGAGCAGTTCTTC. It encodes CASNPSAYGEQFF.

A word on this clonotype: Here the CDR3 omits its conserved ending phenylalanine or tryptophan, so a read error is the likely source. The limits of the CDR3 on the DNA are not certain, so only TCRdb's listed CDR3 is given. V is TRBV11-1 and J is TRBJ2-6; the table assigns TRBD1, which was not confirmed against the DNA. From germline, CDR1 is SGHAT and CDR2 FQDESV (reference sequence). The CDR3 length equals 16 residues, ends included. The CDR3 reads CASSAVGSYNEQFFGA.

The chain is built from TRBV3-1 and TRBJ1-1; D call uncertain. Germline loops: CDR1 LGHDT, CDR2 YNNKEL (reference sequence). Trimming removed 4 bases from V and 1 base from J, with 13 bases in between. The length of the CDR3 is 15 residues. The CDR3 sequence is CASSPYPEKNTEAFF. DNA of the CDR3: TGTGCCAGCAGCCCCTACCCGGAGAAGAACACTGAAGCTTTCTTT. Full variable domain (rest looked up from reference TRBV3-1 and TRBJ1-1): DTAVSQTPKYLVTQMGNDKSIKCEQNLGHDTMYWYKQDSKKFLKIMFSYNNKELIINETVPNRFSPKSPDKAHLNLHINSLELGDSAVYFCASSPYPEKNTEAFFGQGTRLTVV.

This rearrangement joins TRBV7-2 to TRBJ2-7; 8 positions agree with TRBD2. V was clipped by 0 bases and J by 6 bases; unmatched bases: 13. Germline V gene lookup returns CDR1 SGHTA and CDR2 FQGNSA. CDR3 length: 17 residues. The CDR3: CASSLAAGWGLGFEQYF. The CDR3 region has the DNA TGTGCCAGCAGCTTAGCCGCAGGTTGGGGACTAGGGTTCGAGCAGTACTTC. The whole variable domain, remainder taken from reference TRBV7-2 and TRBJ2-7, is GAGVSQSPSNKVTEKGKDVELRCDPISGHTALYWYRQSLGQGLEFLIYFQGNSAPDKSGLPSDRFSAERTGGSVSTLTIQRTQQEDSAVYLCASSLAAGWGLGFEQYFGPGTRLTVT.

In this sample, this clonotype is medium-sized. The chain joins TRBV10-2 to TRBJ2-1, with 11 bases lining up with TRBD2. Trimming cost V 6 bases and J 8 bases; bases outside gene matches: 6. CDR3 size: 14 residues. The germline gives CDR1 WSHSY, CDR2 SAAADI. The CDR3 region is CASRVAGGEDEQFF. The DNA for the CDR3 is TGCGCCAGCAGGGTAGCGGGAGGGGAGGATGAGCAGTTCTTC.

The V and J genes are TRBV7-2 and TRBJ2-7; D is ambiguous. CDR3 length equals 12 residues. CDR1 is SGHTA, CDR2 FQGNSA, per germline. The germline V and J ends were trimmed by 5 bases and 4 bases, with 9 bases remaining between them. The chain's CDR3 is CASSSFGYEQYF. DNA of the CDR3: TGTGCCAGCAGCAGCTTTGGGTACGAGCAGTACTTC.

As to this clonotype: The CDR3 carries no conserved terminal phenylalanine or tryptophan, so it likely arises from a read error. No DNA is shown, since the ends of the CDR3 on it are uncertain; the CDR3 is the one TCRdb lists. The chain links TRBV11-2 to TRBJ2-1; the D call of TRBD1 is as the table states it, not checked on the DNA. The CDR3 is 9 amino acids long, termini counted. CDR1 SGHAT and CDR2 FQNNGV come from the germline V gene. CDR3: CASSLFLGQ.

A remark on this clonotype: Just one base apart from a much larger clone, this may be a read error. The chain links TRBV2 to TRBJ2-1; no clear D gene. From germline, CDR1 is SNHLY and CDR2 FYNNEI. The germline V and J ends were trimmed by 0 bases and 13 bases, with 10 bases remaining between them. The CDR3 is made up of 12 amino acids. The CDR3 region is CASSEASETQFF. CDR3 nucleotides: TGTGCCAGCAGTGAAGCCTCTGAGACCCAGTTCTTC.